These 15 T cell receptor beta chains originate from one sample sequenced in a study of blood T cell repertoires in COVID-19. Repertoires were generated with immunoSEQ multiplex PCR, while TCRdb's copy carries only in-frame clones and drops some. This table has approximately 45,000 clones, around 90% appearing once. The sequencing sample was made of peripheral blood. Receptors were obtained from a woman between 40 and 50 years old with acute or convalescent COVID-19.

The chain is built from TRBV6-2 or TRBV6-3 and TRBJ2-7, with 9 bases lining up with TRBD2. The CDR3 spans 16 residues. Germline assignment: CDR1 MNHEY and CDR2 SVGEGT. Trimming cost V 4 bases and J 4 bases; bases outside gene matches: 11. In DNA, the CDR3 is TGTGCCAGCAGTTCGCTCCGTTTCGCGGGAGGGTACGAGCAGTACTTC. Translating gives CASSSLRFAGGYEQYF.

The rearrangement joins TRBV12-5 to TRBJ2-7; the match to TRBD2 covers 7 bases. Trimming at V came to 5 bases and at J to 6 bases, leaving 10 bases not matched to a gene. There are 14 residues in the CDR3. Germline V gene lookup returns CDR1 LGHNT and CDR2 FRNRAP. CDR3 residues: CASGGGVLPPEQYF. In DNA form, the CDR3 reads TGTGCTAGTGGTGGGGGGGTTTTACCCCCCGAGCAGTACTTC. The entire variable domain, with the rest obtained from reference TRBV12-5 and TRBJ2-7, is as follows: DARVTQTPRHKVTEMGQEVTMRCQPILGHNTVFWYRQTMMQGLELLAYFRNRAPLDDSGMPKDRFSAEMPDATLATLKIQPSEPRDSAVYFCASGGGVLPPEQYFGPGTRLTVT.

The CDR3 nucleotides are TGCGCCAGCAGTGAGGCTCAGGGGAATGGCTACACCTTC. This encodes CASSEAQGNGYTF. The chain is built from TRBV10-1 and TRBJ1-2; D may be TRBD1 (6 bases). The germline V and J ends were trimmed by 2 bases and 6 bases, with 10 bases remaining between them. Germline V gene data show CDR1 as WNHNN and CDR2 as SYGVQD (reference sequence). The CDR3 consists of 13 residues.

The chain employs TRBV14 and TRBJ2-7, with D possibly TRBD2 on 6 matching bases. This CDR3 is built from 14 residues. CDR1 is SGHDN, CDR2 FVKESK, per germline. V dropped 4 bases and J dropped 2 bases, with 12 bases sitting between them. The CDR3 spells CASSRYSGTYEQYF. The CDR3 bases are TGTGCCAGCAGCCGTTATAGCGGTACCTACGAGCAGTACTTC.

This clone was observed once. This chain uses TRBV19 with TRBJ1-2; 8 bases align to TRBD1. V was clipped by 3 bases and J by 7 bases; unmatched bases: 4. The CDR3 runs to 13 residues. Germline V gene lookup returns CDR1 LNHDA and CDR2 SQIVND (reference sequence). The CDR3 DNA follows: TGTGCCAGTAGTATGGGGACAGGAGGTGGCTACACCTTC. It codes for CASSMGTGGGYTF.

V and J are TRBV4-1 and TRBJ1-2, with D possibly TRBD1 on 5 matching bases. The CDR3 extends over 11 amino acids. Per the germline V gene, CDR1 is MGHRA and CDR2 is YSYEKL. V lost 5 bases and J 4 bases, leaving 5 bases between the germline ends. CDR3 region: CASSGAYGYTF. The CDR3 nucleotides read TGCGCCAGCAGCGGGGCCTATGGCTACACCTTC.

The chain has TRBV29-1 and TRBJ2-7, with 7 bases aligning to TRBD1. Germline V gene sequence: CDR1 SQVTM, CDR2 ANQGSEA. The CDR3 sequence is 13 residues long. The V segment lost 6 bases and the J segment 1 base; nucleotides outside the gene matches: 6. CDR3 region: CSVTTGISYEQYF. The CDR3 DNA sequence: TGCAGCGTAACGACAGGGATTTCCTACGAGCAGTACTTC.

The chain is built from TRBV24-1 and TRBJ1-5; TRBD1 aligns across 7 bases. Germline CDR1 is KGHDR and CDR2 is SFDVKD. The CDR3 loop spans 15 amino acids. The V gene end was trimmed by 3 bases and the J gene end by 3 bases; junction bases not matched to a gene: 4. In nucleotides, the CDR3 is TGTGCCACCAGTGATGGCGACAGGGTCAATCAGCCCCAGCATTTT. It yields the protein CATSDGDRVNQPQHF.

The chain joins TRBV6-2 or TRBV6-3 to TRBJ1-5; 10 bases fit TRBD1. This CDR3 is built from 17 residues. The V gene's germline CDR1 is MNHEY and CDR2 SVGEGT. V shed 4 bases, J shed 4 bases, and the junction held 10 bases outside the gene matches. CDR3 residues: CASSSSGTGASNQPQHF. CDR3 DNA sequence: TGTGCCAGCAGTTCCTCCGGGACAGGGGCGTCTAATCAGCCCCAGCATTTT.

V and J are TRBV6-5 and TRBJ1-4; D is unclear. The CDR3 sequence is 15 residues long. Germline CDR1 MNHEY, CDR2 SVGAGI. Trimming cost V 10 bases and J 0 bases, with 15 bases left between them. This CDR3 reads CATLRTITTNEKLFF. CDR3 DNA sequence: TGTGCCACCCTACGCACGATTACAACTAATGAAAAACTGTTTTTT.

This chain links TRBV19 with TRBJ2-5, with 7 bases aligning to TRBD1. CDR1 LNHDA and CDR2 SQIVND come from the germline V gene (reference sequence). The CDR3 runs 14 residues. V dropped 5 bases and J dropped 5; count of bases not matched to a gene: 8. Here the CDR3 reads CASSFDRVGETQYF. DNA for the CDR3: TGTGCCAGTAGTTTCGACAGGGTAGGCGAGACCCAGTACTTC. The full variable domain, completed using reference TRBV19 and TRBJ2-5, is DGGITQSPKYLFRKEGQNVTLSCEQNLNHDAMYWYRQDPGQGLRLIYYSQIVNDFQKGDIAEGYSVSREKKESFPLTVTSAQKNPTAFYLCASSFDRVGETQYFGPGTRLLVL.

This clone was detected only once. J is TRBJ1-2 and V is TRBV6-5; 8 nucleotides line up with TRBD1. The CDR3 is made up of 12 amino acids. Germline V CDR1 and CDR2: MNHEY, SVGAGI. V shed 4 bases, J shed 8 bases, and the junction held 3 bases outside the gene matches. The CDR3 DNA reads TGTGCCAGCAGTTTACAGGGGGTCGGCTACACCTTC. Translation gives CASSLQGVGYTF.

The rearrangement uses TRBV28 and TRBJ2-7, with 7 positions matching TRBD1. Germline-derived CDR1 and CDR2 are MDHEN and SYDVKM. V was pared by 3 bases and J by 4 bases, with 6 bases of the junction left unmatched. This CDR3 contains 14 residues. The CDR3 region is CASSLLGTEYEQYF. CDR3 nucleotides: TGTGCCAGCAGTTTGTTGGGGACAGAATACGAGCAGTACTTC.

This CDR3 reads CASSPSMNTEAFF. CDR3 coding DNA: TGTGCCAGCAGCCCATCCATGAACACTGAAGCTTTCTTT. The chain recombines TRBV14 with TRBJ1-1, with unresolved D. V was clipped by 4 bases and J by 0 bases, with 6 bases between them. Per germline, CDR1 SGHDN and CDR2 FVKESK. This CDR3 comprises 13 residues. Full variable domain (outside the CDR3, taken from reference TRBV14 and TRBJ1-1): EAGVTQFPSHSVIEKGQTVTLRCDPISGHDNLYWYRRVMGKEIKFLLHFVKESKQDESGMPNNRFLAERTGGTYSTLKVQPAELEDSGVYFCASSPSMNTEAFFGQGTRLTVV.

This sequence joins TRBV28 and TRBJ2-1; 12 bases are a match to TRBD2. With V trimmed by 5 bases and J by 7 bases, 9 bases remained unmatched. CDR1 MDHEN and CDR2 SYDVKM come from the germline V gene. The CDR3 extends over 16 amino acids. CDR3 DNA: TGTGCCAGCAGTCTACCCGGACTAGCGGGATTTAATGAGCAGTTCTTC. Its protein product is CASSLPGLAGFNEQFF.